Below are 16 T cell receptor beta chains sequenced from a single sample in a study of T cells after yellow fever vaccination. Via MiXCR, TCRdb re-called the 5' RACE reads, giving one row per CDR3 protein. The table includes a few hundred thousand distinct CDR3 sequences, around 4.5% detected once. The sample here was PBMCs, taken 15 days after the yellow fever booster vaccination. The receptors shown here come from a man younger than 30 who received the YFV17D yellow fever vaccine.

This chain joins TRBV24-1 and TRBJ1-5; no clear D. V lost 5 bases to trimming and J lost 7 bases, with 11 bases between them. The CDR3 is 13 amino acids. Germline-derived CDR1 and CDR2 are KGHDR and SFDVKD. In DNA form, the CDR3 reads TGTGCCACCAGTGTGGGTGGAGGCCAGCCCCAGCATTTT. This gives the protein CATSVGGGQPQHF.

This clonotype came up many times. V gene TRBV5-1 combines with J gene TRBJ1-1, with D possibly being TRBD1 (6 bases). This CDR3 has 14 residues. Trimming left V 3 bases short and J 6 bases short, with 15 bases between. Germline-derived CDR1 and CDR2 are SGHRS and YFSETQ. For the CDR3, the DNA is TGCGCCAGCAGCTCGGTCGGACAGTACGCTGAAGCTTTCTTT. Protein: CASSSVGQYAEAFF.

The chain joins TRBV18 to TRBJ1-4; D is uncertain. Germline CDR1 and CDR2: KGHSH and LQKENI. V gave up 3 bases and J gave up 8 bases, with 16 bases separating them. The CDR3 is 15 amino acids. As DNA, the CDR3 is TGTGCCAGCTCACCGGAACAGAGGCTTGGGGAAAAACTGTTTTTT. Protein product: CASSPEQRLGEKLFF. The entire variable domain, with the rest obtained from reference TRBV18 and TRBJ1-4, is as follows: NAGVMQNPRHLVRRRGQEARLRCSPMKGHSHVYWYRQLPEEGLKFMVYLQKENIIDESGMPKERFSAEFPKEGPSILRIQQVVRGDSAAYFCASSPEQRLGEKLFFGSGTQLSVL.

V gene TRBV7-2 combines with J gene TRBJ2-3; 9 nucleotides line up with TRBD2. J was trimmed by 3 bases and V by 5 bases; bases with no gene match: 9. This CDR3 comprises 16 residues. The germline CDR1 and CDR2 sequences are SGHTA and FQGNSA. The CDR3 DNA follows: TGTGCCAGCAGCCCGAGGGGCGGGGGGGCAACAGATACGCAGTATTTT. This translates into CASSPRGGGATDTQYF.

This clonotype was seen at least ten times. The CDR3 reads CASSRDNSYEQYF. The CDR3 coding sequence is TGTGCCAGCAGCCGGGACAACTCCTACGAGCAGTACTTC. V and J are TRBV7-2 and TRBJ2-7; possible D gene TRBD1, 6 bases. The CDR3 sequence is 13 residues long. Trimming shortened V by 5 bases and J by 0 bases, and 8 bases separated the two germline ends. Germline CDR1 SGHTA, CDR2 FQGNSA. The entire variable domain, with the rest obtained from reference TRBV7-2 and TRBJ2-7, is as follows: GAGVSQSPSNKVTEKGKDVELRCDPISGHTALYWYRQSLGQGLEFLIYFQGNSAPDKSGLPSDRFSAERTGGSVSTLTIQRTQQEDSAVYLCASSRDNSYEQYFGPGTRLTVT.

Ten or more counts support this clonotype. V usage is TRBV10-3 and J usage is TRBJ2-2, with 13 bases that match TRBD2. CDR1 is ENHRY, CDR2 SYGVKD, per germline. This CDR3 spans 19 amino acids. V dropped 3 bases and J dropped 3; count of bases not matched to a gene: 10. The CDR3 nucleotides are TGTGCCATCAGTGAATGGACTAGCGGGGGTGGTATAGACACCGGGGAGCTGTTTTTT. Protein: CAISEWTSGGGIDTGELFF.

This clonotype was seen a few times. The gene calls are TRBV3-1 and TRBJ1-4; D remains unclear. This CDR3 is built from 13 residues. The ends were cut back, 3 bases at V and 5 bases at J, with 7 bases in the middle. Per the germline V gene, CDR1 is LGHDT and CDR2 is YNNKEL (reference sequence). In DNA, the CDR3 is TGTGCCAGCAGCCACGGATCGAATGAAAAACTGTTTTTT. Amino acids: CASSHGSNEKLFF.

In this sample, this clonotype turned up many times. The rearrangement uses TRBV18 and TRBJ2-5; a weak D match, TRBD1 (6 bases). The CDR3 is 13 amino acids. Germline V gene data show CDR1 as KGHSH and CDR2 as LQKENI. Trimming took off 3 bases at V and 5 bases at J, with 10 bases between the two ends. CDR3 sequence: CASSPPGDETQYF. In nucleotides, the CDR3 is TGTGCCAGCTCACCTCCAGGGGATGAGACCCAGTACTTC.

This chain links TRBV19 with TRBJ2-7, with D possibly called TRBD1 or TRBD2 (6 bases each). CDR3 length: 14 residues. The germline CDR1 and CDR2 sequences are LNHDA and SQIVND (reference sequence). V dropped 8 bases and J dropped 4 bases, with 18 bases sitting between them. This chain's CDR3 is CASALLGGGYEQYF. CDR3 bases: TGTGCCAGTGCCCTCTTGGGGGGCGGGTACGAGCAGTACTTC.

The chain employs TRBV4-3 and TRBJ1-2; D remains unclear. The CDR3 is 14 residues long. V lost 0 bases and J lost 6, with 11 bases in between. Germline loops: CDR1 LGHNA, CDR2 YSLEER. CDR3 sequence (DNA): TGCGCCAGCAGCCAAGAACCCAGGAGCGATGGCTACACCTTC. Its translation is CASSQEPRSDGYTF.

This clonotype was counted ten times or more. This rearrangement joins TRBV12-3 or TRBV12-4 to TRBJ2-1; 15 bases line up with TRBD2. CDR3 length: 21 amino acids. J lost 0 bases, V lost 5 bases, and 14 bases had no gene match. The CDR3 here is CASSRHRTSGGVLSSYNEQFF. CDR3 nucleotides: TGTGCCAGCAGTCGCCATAGGACTAGCGGGGGGGTCCTCAGCTCCTACAATGAGCAGTTCTTC.

The chain links TRBV18 to TRBJ1-1, with a possible D match to TRBD1 (5 bases). CDR1 and CDR2 (germline): KGHSH, LQKENI. The CDR3 spans 14 residues. V was trimmed by 3 bases and J by 4 bases, leaving 12 bases between them. This CDR3 reads CASSPPGFSTEAFF. As DNA, the CDR3 is TGTGCCAGCTCACCTCCAGGGTTTAGCACTGAAGCTTTCTTT.

This clonotype appeared many times. This chain connects TRBV4-3 to TRBJ1-2, with a weak D call TRBD1 (6 bases). The germline V gene has CDR1 LGHNA and CDR2 YSLEER. The CDR3 length is 14 residues. V gave up 4 bases and J gave up 4 bases, with 13 bases separating them. The CDR3 DNA is TGCGCCAGCAGCCGGGGGGGGCAGGGCTATGGCTACACCTTC. This gives the protein CASSRGGQGYGYTF.

In this sample, this clonotype turned up many times. The chain uses TRBV5-1 and TRBJ1-5; weak D call: TRBD1 (6 bases). Germline V gene sequence: CDR1 SGHRS, CDR2 YFSETQ. The length of the CDR3 is 14 residues. V gave up 3 bases and J gave up 6 bases, with 13 bases separating them. The CDR3 DNA reads TGCGCCAGCAGCTCAGGGGAATCGGGTCAGCCCCAGCATTTT. Translation: CASSSGESGQPQHF.

The chain uses TRBV12-3 or TRBV12-4 and TRBJ1-2, with TRBD1 as a possible D gene (5 bases). The CDR3 runs 13 residues. With 6 bases removed from V and 5 bases from J, the gap between germline ends came to 13 bases. The CDR3 sequence: CASRGPLEYGYTF. The CDR3 DNA reads as TGTGCCAGCAGGGGACCATTGGAGTATGGCTACACCTTC.

This chain links TRBV4-2 with TRBJ2-5; D remains ambiguous. The germline V gene encodes CDR1 LGHNA and CDR2 YNFKEQ. The CDR3 has 15 residues. Deletions cut 0 bases from V and 5 bases from J, with 13 bases between. The CDR3 here is CASSQDRAGRETQYF. CDR3 DNA: TGTGCCAGCAGCCAAGATAGGGCAGGCCGGGAGACCCAGTACTTC.